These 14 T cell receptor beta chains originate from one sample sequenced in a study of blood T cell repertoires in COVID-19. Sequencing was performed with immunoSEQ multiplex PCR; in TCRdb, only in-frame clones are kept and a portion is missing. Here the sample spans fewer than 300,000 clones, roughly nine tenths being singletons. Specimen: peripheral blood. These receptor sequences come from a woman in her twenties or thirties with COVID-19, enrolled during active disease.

The CDR3 DNA is TGTGCCAGCAGTGAAGGAAAGAGGACAACTAATGAAAAACTGTTTTTT. Encoded protein: CASSEGKRTTNEKLFF. The rearrangement joins TRBV2 to TRBJ1-4; D ambiguous. Germline V CDR1 and CDR2: SNHLY, FYNNEI. The V and J ends lost 1 base and 0 bases respectively, with 9 bases between them. The CDR3 is made up of 16 amino acids.

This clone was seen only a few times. The CDR3 spells CAWSVGRGGYTF. DNA for the CDR3: TGTGCCTGGAGTGTAGGGAGAGGAGGCTACACCTTC. This sequence joins TRBV30 and TRBJ1-2, with D unresolved. The germline V and J ends were trimmed by 0 bases and 8 bases, with 10 bases remaining between them. CDR1 GTSNPN and CDR2 SVGIG come from the germline V gene (reference sequence). CDR3 length equals 12 residues.

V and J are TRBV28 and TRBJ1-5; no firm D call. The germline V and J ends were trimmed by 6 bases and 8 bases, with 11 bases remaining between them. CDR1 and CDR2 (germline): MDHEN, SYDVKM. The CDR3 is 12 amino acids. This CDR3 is CASSPGFEPQHF. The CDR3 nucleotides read TGTGCCAGCAGCCCAGGTTTTGAGCCCCAGCATTTT.

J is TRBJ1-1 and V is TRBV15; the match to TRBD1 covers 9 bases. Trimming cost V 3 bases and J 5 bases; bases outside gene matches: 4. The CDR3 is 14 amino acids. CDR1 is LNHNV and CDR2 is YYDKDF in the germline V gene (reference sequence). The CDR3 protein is CATSRRTGDTEAFF. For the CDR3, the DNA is TGTGCCACCAGCAGGCGGACAGGGGATACTGAAGCTTTCTTT.

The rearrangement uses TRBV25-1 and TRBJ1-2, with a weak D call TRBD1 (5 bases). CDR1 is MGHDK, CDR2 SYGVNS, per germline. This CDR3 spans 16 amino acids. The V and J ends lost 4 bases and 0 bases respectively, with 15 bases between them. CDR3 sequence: CASSARERGSNYGYTF. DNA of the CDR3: TGTGCCAGCAGTGCAAGAGAAAGGGGATCTAACTATGGCTACACCTTC.

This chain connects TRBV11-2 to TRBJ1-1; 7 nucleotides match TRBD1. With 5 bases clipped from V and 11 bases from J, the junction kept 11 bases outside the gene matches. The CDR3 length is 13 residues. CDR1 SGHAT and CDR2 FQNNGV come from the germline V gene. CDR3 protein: CASSLDRQGLAFF. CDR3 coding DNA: TGTGCCAGCAGCCTCGATCGACAGGGCCTGGCTTTCTTT.

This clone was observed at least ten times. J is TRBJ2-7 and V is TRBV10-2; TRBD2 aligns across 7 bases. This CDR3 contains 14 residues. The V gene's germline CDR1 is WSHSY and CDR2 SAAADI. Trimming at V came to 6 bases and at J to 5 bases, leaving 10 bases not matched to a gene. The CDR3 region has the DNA TGCGCCAGCAGCGGGCAGCGGGAAGAAAACGAGCAGTACTTC. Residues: CASSGQREENEQYF.

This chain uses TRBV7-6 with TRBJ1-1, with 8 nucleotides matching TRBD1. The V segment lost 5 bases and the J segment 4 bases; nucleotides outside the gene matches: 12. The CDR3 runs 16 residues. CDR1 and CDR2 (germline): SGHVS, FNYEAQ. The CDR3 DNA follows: TGTGCCAGCAGCCTACAGACAGGGGTAGTTGTCACTGAAGCTTTCTTT. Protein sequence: CASSLQTGVVVTEAFF.

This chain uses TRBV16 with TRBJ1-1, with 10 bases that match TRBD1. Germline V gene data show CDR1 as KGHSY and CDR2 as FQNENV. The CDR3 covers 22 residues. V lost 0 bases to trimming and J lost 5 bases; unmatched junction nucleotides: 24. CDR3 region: CASSQSISVGGLRTGGLTEAFF. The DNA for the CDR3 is TGTGCCAGCAGCCAATCGATCAGTGTGGGAGGTTTGAGGACAGGGGGTTTGACTGAAGCTTTCTTT.

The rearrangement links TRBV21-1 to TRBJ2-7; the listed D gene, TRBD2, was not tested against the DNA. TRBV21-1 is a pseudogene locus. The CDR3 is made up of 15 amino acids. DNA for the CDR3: TGTGCCAGCAGCAAAGAGGCGGGAGGGGGGTACGAGCAGTACTTC. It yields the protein CASSKEAGGGYEQYF.

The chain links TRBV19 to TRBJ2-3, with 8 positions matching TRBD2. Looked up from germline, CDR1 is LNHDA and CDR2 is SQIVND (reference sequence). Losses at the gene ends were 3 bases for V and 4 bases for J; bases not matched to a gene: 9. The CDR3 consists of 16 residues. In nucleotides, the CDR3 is TGTGCCAGTAGTATCCTCGCGGGAGGAGGAGCAGATACGCAGTATTTT. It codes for CASSILAGGGADTQYF.

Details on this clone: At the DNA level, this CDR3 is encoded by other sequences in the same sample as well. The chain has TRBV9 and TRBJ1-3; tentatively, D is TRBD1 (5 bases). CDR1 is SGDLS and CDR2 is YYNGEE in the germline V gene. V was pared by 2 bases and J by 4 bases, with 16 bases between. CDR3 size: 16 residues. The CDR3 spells CASSVDSGTLGNTIYF. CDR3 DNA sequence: TGTGCCAGCAGCGTCGATAGTGGGACTCTAGGAAACACCATATATTTT.

CDR3 sequence (DNA): TGTGCCAGCAGTGAATATTTCCAGGGGAATGGAAACACCATATATTTT. Translated, it gives CASSEYFQGNGNTIYF. J is TRBJ1-3 and V is TRBV25-1, with D possibly matching TRBD1 (6 bases). V was trimmed by 0 bases and J by 3 bases, leaving 12 bases between them. Germline V lookup: CDR1 MGHDK, CDR2 SYGVNS. This CDR3 comprises 16 residues. Together with reference TRBV25-1 and TRBJ1-3, the CDR3 gives the full variable domain: EADIYQTPRYLVIGTGKKITLECSQTMGHDKMYWYQQDPGMELHLIHYSYGVNSTEKGDLSSESTVSRIRTEHFPLTLESARPSHTSQYLCASSEYFQGNGNTIYFGEGSWLTVV.

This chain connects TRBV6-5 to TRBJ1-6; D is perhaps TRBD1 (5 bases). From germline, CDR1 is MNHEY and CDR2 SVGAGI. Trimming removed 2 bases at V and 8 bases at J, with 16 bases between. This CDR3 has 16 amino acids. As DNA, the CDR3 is TGTGCCAGCAGTTACAGACAGAATCCAATTGATTCACCCCTCCACTTT. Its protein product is CASSYRQNPIDSPLHF.